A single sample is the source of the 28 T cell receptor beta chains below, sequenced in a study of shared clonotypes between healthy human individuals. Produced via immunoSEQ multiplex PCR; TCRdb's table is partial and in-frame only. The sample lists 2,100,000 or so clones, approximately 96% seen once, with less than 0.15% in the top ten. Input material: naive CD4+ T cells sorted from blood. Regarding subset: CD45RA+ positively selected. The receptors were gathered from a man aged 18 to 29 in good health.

The CDR3 DNA reads as TGTGCCAGATATCCGGGACAGGGGGAGGGGACTAACTATGGCTACACCTTC. It yields the protein CARYPGQGEGTNYGYTF. This chain connects TRBV25-1 to TRBJ1-2, with TRBD1 matching over 11 bases. J gave up 0 bases and V 9 bases, and 12 bases lay outside the gene matches. Germline values: CDR1 MGHDK, CDR2 SYGVNS. CDR3 size: 17 residues.

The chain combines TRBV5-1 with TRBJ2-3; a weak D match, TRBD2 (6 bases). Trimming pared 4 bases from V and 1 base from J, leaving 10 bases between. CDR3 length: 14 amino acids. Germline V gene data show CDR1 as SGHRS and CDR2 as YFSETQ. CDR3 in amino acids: CASSNPSGTDTQYF. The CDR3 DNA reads TGCGCCAGCAGCAACCCTAGCGGCACAGATACGCAGTATTTT.

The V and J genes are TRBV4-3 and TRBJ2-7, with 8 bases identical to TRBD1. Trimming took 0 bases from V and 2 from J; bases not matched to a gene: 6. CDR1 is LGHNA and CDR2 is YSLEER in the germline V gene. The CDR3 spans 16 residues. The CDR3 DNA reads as TGCGCCAGCAGCCAAGATTTGACAGGGGTACCCTACGAGCAGTACTTC. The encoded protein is CASSQDLTGVPYEQYF.

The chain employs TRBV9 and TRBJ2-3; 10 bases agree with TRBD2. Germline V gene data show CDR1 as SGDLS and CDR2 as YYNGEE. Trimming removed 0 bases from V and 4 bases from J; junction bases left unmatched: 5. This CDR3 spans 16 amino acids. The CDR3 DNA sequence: TGTGCCAGCAGCGTAGATCCTAGCGGGAGCGCAGATACGCAGTATTTT. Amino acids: CASSVDPSGSADTQYF.

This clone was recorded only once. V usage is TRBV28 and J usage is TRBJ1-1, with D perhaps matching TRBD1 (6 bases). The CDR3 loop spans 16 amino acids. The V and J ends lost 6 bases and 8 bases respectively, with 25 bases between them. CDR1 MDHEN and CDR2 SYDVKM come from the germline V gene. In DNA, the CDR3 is TGTGCCAGCAGCCCCTCCGGGGACACTCTGCTAACAGAAGCTTTCTTT. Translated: CASSPSGDTLLTEAFF.

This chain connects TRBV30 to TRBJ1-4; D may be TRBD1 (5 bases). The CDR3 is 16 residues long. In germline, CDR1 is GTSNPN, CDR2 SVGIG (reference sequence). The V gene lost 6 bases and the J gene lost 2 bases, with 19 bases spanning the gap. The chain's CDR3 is CACTYSGVGTNEKLFF. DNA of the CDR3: TGTGCCTGTACCTATTCGGGGGTAGGGACTAATGAAAAACTGTTTTTT.

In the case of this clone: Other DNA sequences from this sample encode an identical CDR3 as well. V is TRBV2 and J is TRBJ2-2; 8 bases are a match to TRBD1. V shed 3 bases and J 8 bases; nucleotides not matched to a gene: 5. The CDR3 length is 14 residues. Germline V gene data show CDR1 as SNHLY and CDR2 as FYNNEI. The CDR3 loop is CASSDQGATGELFF. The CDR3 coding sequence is TGTGCCAGCAGTGACCAGGGGGCAACTGGGGAGCTGTTTTTT.

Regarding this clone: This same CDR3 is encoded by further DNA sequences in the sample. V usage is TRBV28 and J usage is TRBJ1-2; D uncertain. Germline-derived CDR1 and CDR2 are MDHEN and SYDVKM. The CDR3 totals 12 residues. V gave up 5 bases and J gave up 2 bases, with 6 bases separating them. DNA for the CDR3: TGTGCCAGCAGTCCCAGGAACTATGGCTACACCTTC. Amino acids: CASSPRNYGYTF.

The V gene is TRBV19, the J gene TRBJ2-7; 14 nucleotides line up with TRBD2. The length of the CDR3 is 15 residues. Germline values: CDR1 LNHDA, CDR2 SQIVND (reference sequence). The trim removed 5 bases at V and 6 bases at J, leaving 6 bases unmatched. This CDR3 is CASSGLAGGSGEQYF. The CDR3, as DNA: TGTGCCAGTAGTGGACTAGCGGGGGGTTCCGGCGAGCAGTACTTC.

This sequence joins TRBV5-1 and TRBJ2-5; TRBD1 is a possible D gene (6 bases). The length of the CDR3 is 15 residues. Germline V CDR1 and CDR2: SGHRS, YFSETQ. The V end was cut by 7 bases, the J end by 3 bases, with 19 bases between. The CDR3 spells CASRDSTGKKETQYF. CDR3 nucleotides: TGCGCCAGCCGCGATTCGACAGGAAAGAAAGAGACCCAGTACTTC. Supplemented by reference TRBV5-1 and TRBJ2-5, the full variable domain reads KAGVTQTPRYLIKTRGQQVTLSCSPISGHRSVSWYQQTPGQGLQFLFEYFSETQRNKGNFPGRFSGRQFSNSRSEMNVSTLELGDSALYLCASRDSTGKKETQYFGPGTRLLVL.

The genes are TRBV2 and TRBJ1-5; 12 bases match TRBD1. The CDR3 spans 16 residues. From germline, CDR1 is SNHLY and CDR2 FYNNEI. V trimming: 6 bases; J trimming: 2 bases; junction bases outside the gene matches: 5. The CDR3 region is CASRGTGGGRNQPQHF. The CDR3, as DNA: TGTGCCAGCAGGGGGACAGGGGGCGGTCGCAATCAGCCCCAGCATTTT.

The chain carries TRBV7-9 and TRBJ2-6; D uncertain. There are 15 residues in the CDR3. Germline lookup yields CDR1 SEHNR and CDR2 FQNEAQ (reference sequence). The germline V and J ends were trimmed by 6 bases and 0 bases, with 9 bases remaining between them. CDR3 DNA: TGTGCCAGCAGTCTGGCCCGCTCTGGGGCCAACGTCCTGACTTTC. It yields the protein CASSLARSGANVLTF.

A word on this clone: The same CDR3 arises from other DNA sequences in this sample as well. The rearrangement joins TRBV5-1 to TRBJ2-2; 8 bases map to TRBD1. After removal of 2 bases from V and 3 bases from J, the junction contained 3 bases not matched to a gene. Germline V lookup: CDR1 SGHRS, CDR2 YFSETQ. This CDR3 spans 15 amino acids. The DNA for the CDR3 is TGCGCCAGCAGCTTAGGGACAGGCGACACCGGGGAGCTGTTTTTT. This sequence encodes CASSLGTGDTGELFF.

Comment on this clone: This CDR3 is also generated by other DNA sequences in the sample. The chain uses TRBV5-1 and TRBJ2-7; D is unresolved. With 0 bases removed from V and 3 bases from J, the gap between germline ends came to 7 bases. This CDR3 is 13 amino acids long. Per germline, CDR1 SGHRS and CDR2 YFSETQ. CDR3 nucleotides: TGCGCCAGCAGCTTGGGGCAGCTCTACGAGCAGTACTTC. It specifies CASSLGQLYEQYF.

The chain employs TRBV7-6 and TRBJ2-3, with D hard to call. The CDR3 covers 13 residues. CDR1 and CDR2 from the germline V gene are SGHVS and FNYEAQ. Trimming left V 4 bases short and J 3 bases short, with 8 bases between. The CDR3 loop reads CASSSDETDTQYF. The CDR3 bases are TGTGCCAGCAGCTCGGACGAAACAGATACGCAGTATTTT.

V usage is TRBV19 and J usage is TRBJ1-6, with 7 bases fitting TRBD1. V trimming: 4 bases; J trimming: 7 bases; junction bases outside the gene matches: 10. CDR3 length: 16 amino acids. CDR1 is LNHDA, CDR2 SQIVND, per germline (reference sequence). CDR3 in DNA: TGTGCCAGTAGTAGAACGAGTAGGGGGCTAAATTCACCCCTCCACTTT. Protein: CASSRTSRGLNSPLHF.

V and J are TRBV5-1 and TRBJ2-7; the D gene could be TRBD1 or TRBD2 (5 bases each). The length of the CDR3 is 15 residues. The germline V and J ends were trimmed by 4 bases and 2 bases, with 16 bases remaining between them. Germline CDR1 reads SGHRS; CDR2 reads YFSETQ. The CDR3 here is CASSTPGPGTYEQYF. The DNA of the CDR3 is TGCGCCAGCAGCACCCCGGGACCGGGGACCTACGAGCAGTACTTC.

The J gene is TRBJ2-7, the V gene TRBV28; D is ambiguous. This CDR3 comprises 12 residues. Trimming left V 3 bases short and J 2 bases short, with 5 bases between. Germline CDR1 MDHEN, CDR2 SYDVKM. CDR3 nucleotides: TGTGCCAGCAGTTTCTCACCCTACGAGCAGTACTTC. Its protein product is CASSFSPYEQYF.

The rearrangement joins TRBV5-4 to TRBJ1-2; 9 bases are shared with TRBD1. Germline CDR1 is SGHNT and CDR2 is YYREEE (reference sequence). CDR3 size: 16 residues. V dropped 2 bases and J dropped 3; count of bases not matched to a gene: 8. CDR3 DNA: TGTGCCAGCAGCTTACTTCCAGGACAGGGGCACTATGGCTACACCTTC. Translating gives CASSLLPGQGHYGYTF.

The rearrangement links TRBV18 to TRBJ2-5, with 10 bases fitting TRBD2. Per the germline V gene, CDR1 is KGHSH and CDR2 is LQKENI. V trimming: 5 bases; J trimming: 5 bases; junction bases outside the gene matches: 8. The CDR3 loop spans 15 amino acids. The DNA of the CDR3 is TGTGCCAGCTCAAAGCCGGGACTAGCGACTGAGACCCAGTACTTC. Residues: CASSKPGLATETQYF.

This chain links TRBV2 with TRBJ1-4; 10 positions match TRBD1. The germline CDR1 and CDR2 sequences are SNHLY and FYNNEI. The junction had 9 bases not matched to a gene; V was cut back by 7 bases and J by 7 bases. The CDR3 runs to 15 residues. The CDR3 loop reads CASIREGDRGEKLFF. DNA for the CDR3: TGTGCCAGCATCCGGGAGGGGGACAGGGGTGAAAAACTGTTTTTT.

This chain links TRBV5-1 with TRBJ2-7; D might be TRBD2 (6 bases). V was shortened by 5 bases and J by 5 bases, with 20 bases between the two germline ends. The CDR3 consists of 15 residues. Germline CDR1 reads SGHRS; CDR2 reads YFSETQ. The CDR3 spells CASSRSGPPENEQYF. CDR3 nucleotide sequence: TGCGCCAGCAGTAGAAGCGGGCCCCCCGAAAACGAGCAGTACTTC.

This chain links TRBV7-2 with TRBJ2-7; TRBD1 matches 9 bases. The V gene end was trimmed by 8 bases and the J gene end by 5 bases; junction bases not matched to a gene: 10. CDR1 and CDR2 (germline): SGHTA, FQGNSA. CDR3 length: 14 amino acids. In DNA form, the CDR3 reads TGTGCCAGCTCCTTCCGGGGACAGGGTCACGAGCAGTACTTC. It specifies CASSFRGQGHEQYF.

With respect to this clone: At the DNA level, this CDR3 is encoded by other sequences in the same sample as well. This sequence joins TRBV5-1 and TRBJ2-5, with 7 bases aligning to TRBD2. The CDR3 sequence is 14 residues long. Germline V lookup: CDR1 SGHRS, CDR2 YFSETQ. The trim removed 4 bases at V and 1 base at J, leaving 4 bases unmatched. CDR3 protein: CASSPGGAQETQYF. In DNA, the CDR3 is TGCGCCAGCAGCCCGGGAGGAGCCCAAGAGACCCAGTACTTC.

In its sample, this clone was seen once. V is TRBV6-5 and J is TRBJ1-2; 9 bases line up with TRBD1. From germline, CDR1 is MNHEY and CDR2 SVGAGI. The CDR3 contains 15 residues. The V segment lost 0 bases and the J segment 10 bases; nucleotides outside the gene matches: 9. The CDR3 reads CASSYSILGQGYYTF. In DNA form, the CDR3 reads TGTGCCAGCAGTTACTCGATTTTGGGACAGGGTTACTACACCTTC.

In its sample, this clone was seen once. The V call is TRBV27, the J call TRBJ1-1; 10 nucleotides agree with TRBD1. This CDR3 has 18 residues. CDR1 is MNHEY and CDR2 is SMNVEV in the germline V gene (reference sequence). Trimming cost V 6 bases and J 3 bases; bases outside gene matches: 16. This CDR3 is CASRTSPGQGPLYTEAFF. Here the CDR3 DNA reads TGTGCCAGCAGGACCTCACCGGGACAGGGGCCCCTTTACACTGAAGCTTTCTTT.

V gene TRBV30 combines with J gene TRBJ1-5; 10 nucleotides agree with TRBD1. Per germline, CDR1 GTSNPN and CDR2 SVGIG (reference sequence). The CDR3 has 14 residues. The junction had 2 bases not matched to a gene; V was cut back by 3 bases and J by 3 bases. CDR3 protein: CAWRDRGLNQPQHF. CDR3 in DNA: TGTGCCTGGAGAGACAGGGGGCTCAATCAGCCCCAGCATTTT.

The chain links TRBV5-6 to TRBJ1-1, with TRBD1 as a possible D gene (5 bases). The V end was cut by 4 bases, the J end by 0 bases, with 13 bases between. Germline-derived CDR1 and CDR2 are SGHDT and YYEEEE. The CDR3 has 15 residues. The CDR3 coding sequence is TGTGCCAGCAGCGCCCTGGGACTGTTGAACACTGAAGCTTTCTTT. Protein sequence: CASSALGLLNTEAFF.